These 29 T cell receptor beta chains were all obtained from the same sample, sequenced in a study of metastatic and nonmetastatic thyroid tumors. Before thyroid surgery, none of the patients had received any treatment. TCRdb re-processed the PCR reads through MiXCR. The sample lists more than 10,000 clones; roughly 29% were seen once. Sequencing used tumor tissue. These receptors came from a female donor with papillary thyroid cancer or a benign thyroid nodule (not recorded which). Some clones in this sample may be carry-over from other donors' samples.

CDR3 sequence: CSAIGESQGNSPLHF. The CDR3 DNA reads as TGCAGTGCTATAGGGGAATCACAGGGGAATTCACCCCTCCACTTT. V and J are TRBV20-1 and TRBJ1-6; 7 nucleotides align to TRBD1. Germline V gene data show CDR1 as DFQATT and CDR2 as SNEGSKA (reference sequence). This CDR3 is built from 15 residues. V was clipped by 4 bases and J by 7 bases; unmatched bases: 10.

This clone has at least ten counts. The rearrangement joins TRBV2 to TRBJ2-3; no firm D call. The germline V and J ends were trimmed by 6 bases and 6 bases, with 16 bases remaining between them. CDR3 length: 14 residues. CDR1 and CDR2 from the germline V gene are SNHLY and FYNNEI. The CDR3 loop is CASRLLNGGDTQYF. The DNA of the CDR3 is TGTGCCAGCAGACTTTTAAACGGTGGGGATACGCAGTATTTT.

Judged by abundance, this clone is medium-sized. This chain connects TRBV9 to TRBJ2-2; D may match TRBD1 or TRBD2 (5 bases each). Per germline, CDR1 SGDLS and CDR2 YYNGEE. CDR3 length equals 15 residues. V dropped 7 bases and J dropped 0 bases, with 13 bases sitting between them. The CDR3 loop is CASGSGHANTGELFF. Here the CDR3 DNA reads TGTGCCAGCGGGTCGGGGCACGCGAACACCGGGGAGCTGTTTTTT.

This clone was observed at least ten times. The V gene is TRBV28, the J gene TRBJ2-2, with TRBD2 identical over 14 bases. Germline V gene lookup returns CDR1 MDHEN and CDR2 SYDVKM. The CDR3 length is 19 residues. With 5 bases clipped from V and 6 bases from J, the junction kept 14 bases outside the gene matches. DNA for the CDR3: TGTGCCAGCAGTCAGAGCCTTGGACTAGCGGGAGGATACGCCGGGGAGCTGTTTTTT. Protein product: CASSQSLGLAGGYAGELFF.

This clone was detected only a few times. V and J are TRBV6-1 and TRBJ1-2; D is unclear. Germline CDR1 is MNHNS and CDR2 is SASEGT. This CDR3 contains 14 residues. The V gene lost 1 base and the J gene lost 4 bases, with 10 bases spanning the gap. This CDR3 reads CASSEGWAAYGYTF. The CDR3 coding sequence is TGTGCCAGCAGTGAAGGATGGGCGGCCTATGGCTACACCTTC.

By sample share, this clone is medium-sized (0.01 to 0.1%). V is TRBV2 and J is TRBJ2-7; D possibly uses TRBD1 or TRBD2 (5 bases each). The V end was cut by 1 base, the J end by 3 bases, with 10 bases between. The V gene's germline CDR1 is SNHLY and CDR2 FYNNEI. CDR3 length: 14 amino acids. Here the CDR3 DNA reads TGTGCCAGCAGTGAAGAAGGGGAGCACTACGAGCAGTACTTC. It is translated as CASSEEGEHYEQYF.

In its sample, this clone was seen many times. A read error is likely, as this CDR3 ends without the conserved phenylalanine or tryptophan. The chain uses TRBV11-3 and TRBJ2-7; D is undetermined. The V gene's germline CDR1 is SGHNT and CDR2 YENEEA. CDR3 size: 12 residues. Trimming cost V 4 bases and J 0 bases, with 4 bases left between them. The CDR3 DNA reads TGTGCCAGCAGCTCGTCCTCCTACGAGCAGTACTCC. This translates into CASSSSSYEQYS.

Concerning this clone itself: Germline and junction disagree at one end, which may indicate a read error. The V gene is TRBV28, the J gene TRBJ2-1, with TRBD2 as a possible D gene (6 bases). CDR1 is MDHEN, CDR2 SYDVKM, per germline. This CDR3 contains 16 residues. The CDR3 bases are TGTTCCAGCAGCTCCACCGGGGGAATCTCCTACAATGAGCAGTTCTTC. It encodes CSSSSTGGISYNEQFF.

This clone was recorded many times. This chain uses TRBV13 with TRBJ1-6; D uncertain. Trimming stripped 5 bases from V and 13 bases from J, with 21 bases between. This CDR3 is built from 15 residues. CDR1 and CDR2 (germline): PRHDT, FYEKMQ (reference sequence). The CDR3 reads CASSLDGRSRDPLHF. The CDR3 region has the DNA TGTGCCAGCAGCCTCGATGGACGGAGCCGTGATCCCCTCCACTTT.

The chain combines TRBV6-1 with TRBJ1-1, with a possible D match to TRBD1 (6 bases). In germline, CDR1 is MNHNS, CDR2 SASEGT. This CDR3 comprises 15 residues. V was pared by 5 bases and J by 2 bases, with 15 bases between. Here the CDR3 reads CASSQGGTANTEAFF. For the CDR3, the DNA is TGTGCCAGCAGTCAAGGGGGGACCGCTAACACTGAAGCTTTCTTT.

The sample holds many counts of this clone. The V gene is TRBV5-1, the J gene TRBJ2-3; TRBD2 agrees at 7 bases. Germline V lookup: CDR1 SGHRS, CDR2 YFSETQ. The CDR3 length is 14 residues. With 0 bases clipped from V and 6 bases from J, the junction kept 4 bases outside the gene matches. The CDR3 DNA reads as TGCGCCAGCAGCTTGGGCGGGAGTGGTGATACGCAGTATTTT. Amino acids: CASSLGGSGDTQYF.

This clone was counted a few times. An end of the junction differs from the germline gene, which may be a read error. The chain is built from TRBV12-5 and TRBJ1-2; D might be TRBD1 (5 bases). The germline V gene has CDR1 LGHNT and CDR2 FRNRAP. The CDR3 sequence is 13 residues long. CDR3 coding DNA: TGTGCTAGTAGCACGACAGAGAACTATGGCTACACATTC. It is translated as CASSTTENYGYTF.

The chain combines TRBV5-1 with TRBJ2-7; possible D gene TRBD1, 6 bases. The CDR3 contains 15 residues. Looked up from germline, CDR1 is SGHRS and CDR2 is YFSETQ. V was cut by 0 bases and J by 4 bases, with 14 bases left in between. The DNA of the CDR3 is TGCGCCAGCAGCTTGGCCTGGGGGCTCGAATACGAGCAGTACTTC. Protein sequence: CASSLAWGLEYEQYF.

This clone qualifies as medium-sized. Other DNA sequences in this specimen translate into the identical CDR3. CDR3 sequence (DNA): TGTGCCAGCAGTGGGGGACAGGGGGCGACGACTCCGAATACGCAGTATTTT. Its protein is CASSGGQGATTPNTQYF. V gene TRBV25-1 combines with J gene TRBJ2-3; 12 positions agree with TRBD1. With V trimmed by 4 bases and J by 7 bases, 12 bases remained unmatched. Per the germline V gene, CDR1 is MGHDK and CDR2 is SYGVNS. This CDR3 has 17 residues.

This clone turned up a few times. The CDR3 bases are TGTGCCAGCAGGCCTAGCGGACGATACAATGAGCAGTTCTTC. Translation gives CASRPSGRYNEQFF. The genes are TRBV28 and TRBJ2-1; 7 nucleotides line up with TRBD2. There are 14 residues in the CDR3. CDR1 and CDR2 from the germline V gene are MDHEN and SYDVKM. V lost 6 bases to trimming and J lost 4 bases; unmatched junction nucleotides: 6.

This clone has a count of ten or more. The chain couples TRBV28 to TRBJ2-1; 7 nucleotides agree with TRBD2. V was pared by 3 bases and J by 8 bases, with 7 bases of the junction left unmatched. The CDR3 is 14 residues long. Germline values: CDR1 MDHEN, CDR2 SYDVKM. CDR3 region: CASSLAGEKDEQFF. The CDR3 DNA sequence: TGTGCCAGCAGTTTGGCGGGAGAGAAAGATGAGCAGTTCTTC. The full variable domain, completed using reference TRBV28 and TRBJ2-1, is DVKVTQSSRYLVKRTGEKVFLECVQDMDHENMFWYRQDPGLGLRLIYFSYDVKMKEKGDIPEGYSVSREKKERFSLILESASTNQTSMYLCASSLAGEKDEQFFGPGTRLTVL.

This clone is medium-sized. The chain is built from TRBV20-1 and TRBJ1-1, with D tentatively TRBD1 (5 bases). V shed 6 bases and J shed 10 bases, with 12 bases lying between them. The CDR3 consists of 10 residues. Germline V gene lookup returns CDR1 DFQATT and CDR2 SNEGSKA (reference sequence). CDR3 nucleotides: TGCAGTGCCCGAGCCGGGGGAGCTTTCTTT. Protein: CSARAGGAFF.

This clone is classed as medium-sized (0.01 to 0.1%). The chain employs TRBV30 and TRBJ1-6, with D unclear. The V end lost 5 bases, the J end lost 0 bases, and 5 bases lay between the germline ends. CDR3 length equals 13 residues. CDR1 is GTSNPN, CDR2 SVGIG, per germline (reference sequence). CDR3 bases: TGTGCCTGGCGGGGCTCCTATAATTCACCCCTCCACTTT. Protein product: CAWRGSYNSPLHF. The full variable domain, its missing parts supplied by reference TRBV30 and TRBJ1-6, is SQTIHQWPATLVQPVGSPLSLECTVEGTSNPNLYWYRQAAGRGLQLLFYSVGIGQISSEVPQNLSASRPQDRQFILSSKKLLLSDSGFYLCAWRGSYNSPLHFGNGTRLTVT.

This clone was seen only a few times. The V and J genes are TRBV12-3 or TRBV12-4 and TRBJ2-5, with 11 bases lining up with TRBD2. The CDR3 runs to 15 residues. The junction had 1 base not matched to a gene; V was cut back by 3 bases and J by 1 base. CDR3 sequence: CASSFGLAGQETQYF. Here the CDR3 DNA reads TGTGCCAGCAGTTTCGGACTAGCGGGCCAAGAGACCCAGTACTTC.

As concerns this clone: At one end the junction does not follow the germline gene, possibly because of a read error. V and J are TRBV19 and TRBJ1-2, with TRBD1 matching over 10 bases. This CDR3 contains 13 residues. Germline CDR1 LNHDA, CDR2 SQIVND (reference sequence). This chain's CDR3 is CSSIGQGVCGYTF. The CDR3 nucleotides read TGTTCCAGTATAGGACAGGGGGTCTGTGGCTACACCTTC.

Here the CDR3 reads CASSLIEVTGELFF. For the CDR3, the DNA is TGCGCCAGCAGCTTGATTGAGGTTACCGGGGAGCTGTTTTTT. This chain uses TRBV5-1 with TRBJ2-2; D call uncertain. The CDR3 is 14 amino acids. V was trimmed by 1 base and J by 5 bases, leaving 9 bases between them. Germline V gives CDR1 SGHRS, CDR2 YFSETQ.

This clone was counted between two and nine times. Relative to the germline gene, one junction end is altered; a read error may explain this. The chain uses TRBV19 and TRBJ2-1, with D unclear. Germline-derived CDR1 and CDR2 are LNHDA and SQIVND (reference sequence). The CDR3 extends over 13 amino acids. CDR3 nucleotide sequence: TGTGCCAGTAGTATTGGACCCTACGATGAGCAGTTCTTC. Its protein product is CASSIGPYDEQFF. Full variable domain (remainder filled in from reference TRBV19 and TRBJ2-1): DGGITQSPKYLFRKEGQNVTLSCEQNLNHDAMYWYRQDPGQGLRLIYYSQIVNDFQKGDIAEGYSVSREKKESFPLTVTSAQKNPTAFYLCASSIGPYDEQFFGPGTRLTVL.

Many counts were recorded for this clone. The genes are TRBV20-1 and TRBJ1-5; TRBD1 aligns across 10 bases. Trimming cost V 7 bases and J 7 bases; bases outside gene matches: 7. Per germline, CDR1 DFQATT and CDR2 SNEGSKA (reference sequence). The CDR3 runs to 13 residues. The CDR3 DNA is TGCAGTGGCGCCGGGACAGGGGTCCAGCCCCAGCATTTT. Encoded protein: CSGAGTGVQPQHF.

This clone was seen repeatedly, ten times or more. The chain links TRBV18 to TRBJ2-5, with no clear D. The V gene's germline CDR1 is KGHSH and CDR2 LQKENI. CDR3 length: 15 residues. The germline V and J ends were trimmed by 0 bases and 4 bases, with 12 bases remaining between them. CDR3: CASSPPGRGPETQYF. CDR3 nucleotides: TGTGCCAGCTCACCACCGGGCAGAGGTCCAGAGACCCAGTACTTC. The full variable domain, rest sourced from reference TRBV18 and TRBJ2-5, is NAGVMQNPRHLVRRRGQEARLRCSPMKGHSHVYWYRQLPEEGLKFMVYLQKENIIDESGMPKERFSAEFPKEGPSILRIQQVVRGDSAAYFCASSPPGRGPETQYFGPGTRLLVL.

This clone was seen ten or more times. The junction departs from germline at one end; a sequencing error may be responsible. The genes are TRBV11-3 and TRBJ2-7; D may correspond to TRBD1 or TRBD2 (7 bases each). The CDR3 length is 16 residues. Germline lookup yields CDR1 SGHNT and CDR2 YENEEA. In DNA, the CDR3 is TGTGCCAGCAGCTTAGATCAAGAGACAGGGACTATTTCTCCTGCCTTC. It codes for CASSLDQETGTISPAF.

The genes are TRBV7-6 and TRBJ1-6; no clear D. Looked up from germline, CDR1 is SGHVS and CDR2 is FNYEAQ. Trimming took 5 bases from V and 7 from J, leaving 12 bases between them. CDR3 length: 14 amino acids. The CDR3 region is CASSAGLVNSPLHF. CDR3 bases: TGTGCCAGCAGCGCTGGACTGGTAAATTCACCCCTCCACTTT.

This clone occurred many times. CDR3 region: CASSIAGGPGSYNEQFF. The CDR3 coding sequence is TGTGCCAGTAGTATAGCGGGGGGTCCCGGCTCCTACAATGAGCAGTTCTTC. The chain has TRBV19 and TRBJ2-1, with 7 nucleotides matching TRBD2. This CDR3 is 17 amino acids long. Germline V gene sequence: CDR1 LNHDA, CDR2 SQIVND (reference sequence). Trimming cost V 1 base and J 0 bases; bases outside gene matches: 6.

Note on this clone: This likely comes from a read error, as the CDR3 has no conserved phenylalanine or tryptophan at its end. The DNA is left out, because the CDR3 cannot be placed on it with certainty; the CDR3 is given as TCRdb lists it. The chain links TRBV19 to TRBJ1-1. Counting both end residues, the CDR3 totals 12 amino acids. CDR1 is LNHDA, CDR2 SQIVND, per germline (reference sequence). The CDR3 is CASSLSANEALL.

This clone was observed a few times. The chain recombines TRBV6-5 with TRBJ2-2; 10 bases agree with TRBD2. V lost 0 bases to trimming and J lost 9 bases; unmatched junction nucleotides: 13. The CDR3 spans 18 residues. Germline V gives CDR1 MNHEY, CDR2 SVGAGI. The CDR3 here is CASSYSGLAGVYPWELFF. In DNA form, the CDR3 reads TGTGCCAGCAGTTACTCGGGGCTAGCGGGGGTATATCCCTGGGAGCTGTTTTTT.